The 10 T cell receptor beta chains in this list originate from one sample, sequenced in a study of T cell responses to AZD1222 COVID-19 vaccine (dated by TCRdb to about 2021). Library preparation was by the immunoSEQ multiplex PCR assay. TCRdb obtained this table from immuneACCESS and retained in-frame rearrangements with V and J assigned. These tables miss some clones; where compared with another copy, unresolved V genes account for less than half of the shortfall, and the remainder is unexplained. This sample lists 100,000 to 150,000 clones; 80% to 90% were detected once. The top ten clonotypes cover about 20% of the sample. The label giving this sample's time point can be read as: baseline before first vaccination. The starting material was peripheral blood, obtained on day 0 of AZD1222 vaccination. The receptors here all came from an adult in good health.

The chain combines TRBV7-3 with TRBJ2-3; a weak D match, TRBD2 (5 bases). The CDR3 extends over 13 amino acids. V was shortened by 4 bases and J by 4 bases, with 9 bases between the two germline ends. Germline values: CDR1 SGHTA, CDR2 FQGTGA. CDR3 nucleotide sequence: TGTGCCAGCAGCTGGGCCGGGGCAGATACGCAGTATTTT. Translated, it gives CASSWAGADTQYF.

V is TRBV4-1 and J is TRBJ1-1; D unclear. The CDR3 is made up of 16 amino acids. Germline V gene lookup returns CDR1 MGHRA and CDR2 YSYEKL. The germline V and J ends were trimmed by 4 bases and 3 bases, with 18 bases remaining between them. In DNA, the CDR3 is TGCGCCAGCAGCCGCGGCCGGTCAGAGCTTGACACTGAAGCTTTCTTT. This codes for CASSRGRSELDTEAFF.

The chain uses TRBV4-1 and TRBJ2-3; TRBD2 matches at 13 bases. This CDR3 comprises 18 residues. V shed 3 bases, J shed 1 base, and the junction held 7 bases outside the gene matches. Germline V gives CDR1 MGHRA, CDR2 YSYEKL. The CDR3, as DNA: TGCGCCAGCAGCCATCCTGGGACTAGCGGGGTGGGCACAGATACGCAGTATTTT. Encoded protein: CASSHPGTSGVGTDTQYF.

This chain uses TRBV19 with TRBJ1-6, with a tentative D call TRBD1 (5 bases). The V gene's germline CDR1 is LNHDA and CDR2 SQIVND (reference sequence). The CDR3 is 14 amino acids. V was trimmed by 3 bases and J by 7 bases, leaving 10 bases between them. The CDR3 is CASSILGGNSPLHF. CDR3 sequence (DNA): TGTGCCAGTAGTATTTTGGGGGGGAATTCACCCCTCCACTTT.

This clone has more than one count but fewer than ten. The rearrangement uses TRBV7-2 and TRBJ1-2; D is ambiguous. The germline V gene encodes CDR1 SGHTA and CDR2 FQGNSA. V lost 6 bases and J 5 bases, leaving 13 bases between the germline ends. CDR3 length: 13 amino acids. The CDR3 sequence is CASSHGPDYGYTF. CDR3 coding DNA: TGTGCCAGCAGTCACGGACCTGATTATGGCTACACCTTC. Using reference TRBV7-2 and TRBJ1-2 for the parts outside the CDR3, the full variable domain is GAGVSQSPSNKVTEKGKDVELRCDPISGHTALYWYRQSLGQGLEFLIYFQGNSAPDKSGLPSDRFSAERTGGSVSTLTIQRTQQEDSAVYLCASSHGPDYGYTFGSGTRLTVV.

This clone turned up a few times. The rearrangement links TRBV18 to TRBJ2-3; 11 bases fit TRBD2. V dropped 4 bases and J dropped 6; count of bases not matched to a gene: 3. The CDR3 has 14 amino acids. CDR1 and CDR2 (germline): KGHSH, LQKENI. The CDR3 nucleotides are TGTGCCAGCTCACGACTAGCGGGGTATGATACGCAGTATTTT. It specifies CASSRLAGYDTQYF.

The chain uses TRBV3-1 (or the pseudogene TRBV3-2) and TRBJ1-6, with 7 bases lining up with TRBD1. CDR3 size: 14 residues. Germline CDR1 LGHDT, CDR2 YNNKEL (reference sequence). The ends lost 10 bases at V and 10 bases at J; junction bases unmatched: 13. CDR3 bases: TGTGCCACCAAGGGACAGTACCTGATGTCACCCCTCCACTTT. Its translation: CATKGQYLMSPLHF.

This clone was observed a handful of times. The chain joins TRBV4-3 to TRBJ1-1, with D maybe TRBD1 (6 bases). V was shortened by 0 bases and J by 4 bases, with 12 bases between the two germline ends. Germline values: CDR1 LGHNA, CDR2 YSLEER. The CDR3 runs to 15 residues. Here the CDR3 reads CASSQEGTGFTEAFF. CDR3 DNA sequence: TGCGCCAGCAGCCAAGAGGGAACAGGGTTCACTGAAGCTTTCTTT.

The chain's CDR3 is CASSQGPRVFDLETQYF. The CDR3 region has the DNA TGCGCCAGCAGCCAAGGTCCTCGGGTGTTTGATCTGGAGACCCAGTACTTC. V and J are TRBV4-3 and TRBJ2-5; D gene uncertain. CDR3 size: 17 residues. Germline V gives CDR1 LGHNA, CDR2 YSLEER. Deletions cut 1 base from V and 5 bases from J, with 20 bases between.

The genes are TRBV27 and TRBJ2-7; 8 positions match TRBD2. The ends lost 5 bases at V and 3 bases at J; junction bases unmatched: 15. Per germline, CDR1 MNHEY and CDR2 SMNVEV (reference sequence). The CDR3 runs to 17 residues. In DNA, the CDR3 is TGTGCCAGCAGTCCCCAACCCCGGACTAGCAGGGACTACGAGCAGTACTTC. This sequence encodes CASSPQPRTSRDYEQYF.